This TCR beta chain emerged from a study of tumor-infiltrating lymphocytes in primary liver carcinoma. CDR3 length: 18 amino acids. From germline, CDR1 is SGHAT and CDR2 FQDESV (reference sequence). Production of TCR beta cDNA used around 500 ng total RNA together with a constant-region primer. Each TCR beta library was derived from three nested multiplex PCR rounds that employed slightly modified ARM-PCR. Both of the initial two PCR rounds ran for roughly 11 cycles and employed TRBV1-TRBV30 forward primers alongside a C-beta reverse primer. A single record per CDR3 protein comes from TCRdb applying MiXCR to the multiplex PCR reads. The table has approximately 190,000 distinct CDR3 sequences, approximately 80% seen once. Starting material for RNA and DNA co-extraction consisted of about 17-32 mg of unsorted bulk tissue. On this clonotype itself: The junction does not match germline at one end; this may be a read error.

The material sequenced was tumor tissue from primary liver carcinoma. The source is a man aged 35-49 years with primary liver carcinoma and hepatitis B virus infection. The V and J genes are TRBV11-1 and TRBJ2-1; 7 nucleotides line up with TRBD2. The CDR3 DNA follows: TGTACCAGCAGCTTATACCGCTCCGTGGGAGGGTCTTACAATGAGCAGTTCTTC. Its protein product is CTSSLYRSVGGSYNEQFF.